The 6 T cell receptor beta chains presented below share a single source sample, sequenced in a study of human T cells and chemical hapten exposure (dated by TCRdb to the early 2020s). Sample time point, as interpreted from the label and publication: patch test 3, about 24 weeks after DPC sensitization. The treatment or condition label, as the study defines it: therapeutic diphenylcyclopropenone sensitization with weekly scalp DPC. Library creation used RACE. The sequencer was a NextSeq 500. TCRdb itself trimmed the public reads at Q25 with fastp, ran MiXCR and retained productive beta chains. CDR3 protein sequences are deduplicated, and each keeps its most common genes and DNA. This sample gives roughly 100,000 distinct CDR3 sequences in total; less than 40% of them show up just once. The ten largest make up roughly 2.5% of the sample. The material was whole blood, obtained in connection with sensitization to the hapten diphenylcyclopropenone (DPC). Source of these receptors: a man in his forties or fifties with alopecia areata. Some clones in this sample may be carry-over from other donors' samples.

This clonotype was counted only a few times. The chain has TRBV28 and TRBJ2-4, with D possibly TRBD1 on 6 matching bases. CDR1 is MDHEN and CDR2 is SYDVKM in the germline V gene. This CDR3 has 16 residues. The V end was cut by 5 bases, the J end by 0 bases, with 14 bases between. Here the CDR3 reads CASSVGTPPAKNIQYF. The CDR3 nucleotides read TGTGCCAGCAGTGTAGGGACACCGCCAGCCAAAAACATTCAGTACTTC.

The chain links TRBV4-2 to TRBJ2-1; D may be TRBD1 (7 bases). CDR3 size: 15 residues. Looked up from germline, CDR1 is LGHNA and CDR2 is YNFKEQ. Trimming took 2 bases from V and 8 from J, leaving 16 bases between them. CDR3 nucleotides: TGTGCCAGCAGCCAACCGGGCACAGGGGAGGATGAGCAGTTCTTC. Its translation: CASSQPGTGEDEQFF.

The chain couples TRBV7-2 to TRBJ2-1, with 10 bases aligning to TRBD2. V dropped 3 bases and J dropped 10; count of bases not matched to a gene: 6. The CDR3 has 14 amino acids. Germline assignment: CDR1 SGHTA and CDR2 FQGNSA. The CDR3, as DNA: TGTGCCAGCAGCTTCCCGGGACTAGCGCGCGAGCAGTTCTTC. Its translation is CASSFPGLAREQFF.

This clonotype was observed a handful of times. V is TRBV4-3 and J is TRBJ2-7; unclear D gene. V lost 4 bases to trimming and J lost 6 bases, with 10 bases between them. The CDR3 runs to 12 residues. Germline V CDR1 and CDR2: LGHNA, YSLEER. The CDR3 spells CASSRAQGEQYF. CDR3 coding DNA: TGCGCCAGCAGCCGGGCCCAAGGCGAGCAGTACTTC.

This chain connects TRBV5-1 to TRBJ2-3, with 10 bases that match TRBD2. Germline CDR1 and CDR2: SGHRS and YFSETQ. The CDR3 has 16 residues. V was clipped by 1 base and J by 3 bases; unmatched bases: 5. CDR3 sequence: CASSLTSGEGTDTQYF. CDR3 DNA sequence: TGCGCCAGCAGCTTGACTAGCGGGGAGGGGACAGATACGCAGTATTTT.

The chain joins TRBV6-5 to TRBJ2-2; TRBD1 might be the D (5 bases). The germline V gene encodes CDR1 MNHEY and CDR2 SVGAGI. The CDR3 extends over 12 amino acids. Trimming stripped 4 bases from V and 7 bases from J, with 7 bases between. This CDR3 reads CASSFQGGELFF. Here the CDR3 DNA reads TGTGCCAGCAGTTTTCAGGGCGGGGAGCTGTTTTTT.